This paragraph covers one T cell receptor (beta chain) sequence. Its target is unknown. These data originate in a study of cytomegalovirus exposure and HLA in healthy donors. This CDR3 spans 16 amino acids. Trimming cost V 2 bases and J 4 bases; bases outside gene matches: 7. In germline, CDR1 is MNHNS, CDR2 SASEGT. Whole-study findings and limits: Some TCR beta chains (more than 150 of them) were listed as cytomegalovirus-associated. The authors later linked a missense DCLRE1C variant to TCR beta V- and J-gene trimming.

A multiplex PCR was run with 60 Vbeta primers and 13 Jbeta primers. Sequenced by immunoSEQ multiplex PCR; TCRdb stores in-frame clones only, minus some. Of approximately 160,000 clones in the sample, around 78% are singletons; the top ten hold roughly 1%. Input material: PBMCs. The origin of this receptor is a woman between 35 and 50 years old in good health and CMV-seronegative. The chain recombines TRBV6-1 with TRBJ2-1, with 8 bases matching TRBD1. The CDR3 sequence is CASSELTGAEYNEQFF. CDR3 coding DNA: TGTGCCAGCAGTGAACTGACAGGGGCAGAGTACAATGAGCAGTTCTTC.